The entry that follows covers one TCR beta chain sequence. Its target is unknown. The sample belongs to a study of cytomegalovirus exposure and HLA in healthy donors. Study findings and constraints: Associated with HLA alleles at 0.05 false discovery rate in a later analysis were 15,000 to 20,000 TCR beta sequences. A later analysis revealed that TCR association rates differed between HLA loci, peaking at DRB1 and bottoming out at HLA-C.

13 Jbeta primers and 60 Vbeta primers were used for the PCR. Assay: immunoSEQ multiplex PCR; the TCRdb copy retains only in-frame clones and omits some. The data contain approximately 160,000 clones, 65% to 85% of them seen just once; the ten biggest clones take up around 2.5%. The clonotype originates from a woman aged 40 to 49 in good health and CMV-seropositive. Sequenced material: PBMCs.

The CDR3 bases are TGCGCCAGCAGCTACACTAGCGGGGGACCTCCTGAGCAGTTCTTC. Translated, it gives CASSYTSGGPPEQFF. This sequence joins TRBV5-1 and TRBJ2-1; 11 bases map to TRBD2. This CDR3 comprises 15 residues. With V trimmed by 3 bases and J by 9 bases, 8 bases remained unmatched. The germline gives CDR1 SGHRS, CDR2 YFSETQ.